The rows below give T cell receptor beta chains drawn from one sample of a study of PD-1 blockade in mismatch repair-deficient tumors. Using immunoSEQ multiplex PCR, the repertoire was profiled, and TCRdb retains in-frame clones only, with some absent. This sample carries 60,000 to 75,000 clones, about nine tenths of them seen once, and the ten largest clones take approximately 15%. Specimen: peripheral blood, collected 52 weeks after starting pembrolizumab. The receptors were sampled from an adult with mismatch repair-deficient cancer. The CDR3 runs from the conserved cysteine through the conserved F or W. Fields, in order: clone size, V gene, J gene, D gene, CDR3 length, CDR3 protein, CDR3 DNA. A D gene is named only where the DNA matches it firmly. The size of a clone is reported for some rows only, either as once, few or many, or as a class for expanded clones.

.,TRBV7-9,TRBJ2-1,.,15,CASSLGGTTLDEQFF,TGTGCCAGCAGCTTAGGCGGGACAACCCTGGATGAGCAGTTCTTC
.,TRBV9,TRBJ2-1,.,15,CASSVGTSSYNEQFF,TGTGCCAGCAGCGTAGGGACTTCTTCCTACAATGAGCAGTTCTTC
.,TRBV6-5,TRBJ2-7,.,13,CASSNRQEYEQYF,TGTGCCAGCAGTAACAGACAGGAATACGAGCAGTACTTC
.,TRBV15,TRBJ2-5,.,14,CATSRDRQQETQYF,TGTGCCACCAGCAGAGATCGGCAGCAAGAGACCCAGTACTTC
.,TRBV5-5,TRBJ2-1,TRBD1,16,CASSLDRVVLYNEQFF,TGTGCCAGCAGCTTAGACAGGGTCGTACTCTACAATGAGCAGTTCTTC
.,TRBV25-1,TRBJ2-3,TRBD2,18,CASSGRTSGSLTADTQYF,TGTGCCAGCAGTGGAAGGACTAGCGGGAGTCTGACCGCAGATACGCAGTATTTT
.,TRBV10-3,TRBJ2-5,.,17,CAISELPPGGRKETQYF,TGTGCCATCAGTGAGCTACCGCCGGGTGGCAGGAAAGAGACCCAGTACTTC
.,TRBV19,TRBJ2-1,.,15,CASSIARTGITEQFF,TGTGCCAGTAGTATCGCCCGCACAGGGATCACTGAGCAGTTCTTC
.,TRBV5-6,TRBJ2-5,TRBD1,14,CASSSGQGRETQYF,TGTGCCAGCAGCTCGGGACAGGGTCGTGAGACCCAGTACTTC
.,TRBV7-6,TRBJ2-3,TRBD2,20,CASSSSTLAGSFPSTDTQYF,TGTGCCAGCAGCTCATCGACCCTAGCGGGGAGTTTCCCTAGCACAGATACGCAGTATTTT
.,TRBV27,TRBJ2-3,TRBD1,14,CARGRGQGTDTQYF,TGTGCCAGAGGGAGGGGACAGGGGACAGATACGCAGTATTTT
.,TRBV27,TRBJ2-5,TRBD2,15,CASSPRLAGAETQYF,TGTGCCAGCAGTCCCAGACTAGCGGGAGCAGAGACCCAGTACTTC
.,TRBV7-2,TRBJ2-7,.,14,CASSFPTASIGQYF,TGTGCCAGCAGCTTCCCTACGGCTAGCATTGGGCAGTACTTC
.,TRBV29-1,TRBJ2-7,TRBD1,12,CSVRAGGYEQYF,TGCAGCGTGCGGGCAGGGGGCTACGAGCAGTACTTC
.,TRBV27,TRBJ1-1,TRBD1,15,CASSSLPAGGGEAFF,TGTGCCAGCAGTTCCCTTCCAGCAGGGGGGGGTGAAGCTTTCTTT
.,TRBV4-1,TRBJ2-7,.,15,CASSQDFQGSYEQYF,TGCGCCAGCAGCCAAGATTTTCAGGGCTCCTACGAGCAGTACTTC
.,TRBV29-1,TRBJ2-2,.,11,CSAYYTGELFF,TGCAGTGCGTACTACACCGGGGAGCTGTTTTTT
.,TRBV7-2,TRBJ2-3,TRBD2,15,CASSPGTSGFKRQYF,TGTGCCAGCAGTCCCGGGACTAGCGGGTTTAAACGGCAGTATTTT
.,TRBV6-1,TRBJ1-1,TRBD1,15,CASSLLRDRATEAFF,TGTGCCAGCAGTCTACTCCGGGACAGGGCCACTGAAGCTTTCTTT
.,TRBV11-3,TRBJ1-5,.,14,CASSFCGAGPAQHF,TGTGCCAGCAGCTTTTGCGGGGCTGGGCCAGCCCAGCATTTT
.,TRBV14,TRBJ2-3,TRBD2,15,CASSHLAGGTDTQYF,TGTGCCAGCAGCCATCTCGCGGGAGGCACAGATACGCAGTATTTT
.,TRBV18,TRBJ2-5,.,13,CASSPPQQETQYF,TGTGCCAGCTCACCACCCCAGCAAGAGACCCAGTACTTC
.,TRBV5-1,TRBJ2-3,.,14,CASSLAQATDTQYF,TGCGCCAGCAGCTTGGCACAAGCCACAGATACGCAGTATTTT
.,TRBV28,TRBJ1-1,.,18,CASRLRQSWARMNTEAFF,TGTGCCAGCAGACTAAGACAGTCTTGGGCGAGGATGAACACTGAAGCTTTCTTT
.,TRBV6-6,TRBJ2-7,TRBD2,14,CASSYFRGAYEQYF,TGTGCCAGCAGTTACTTCCGGGGGGCCTACGAGCAGTACTTC
.,TRBV6-1,TRBJ2-7,TRBD2,15,CASATTGTSSYEQYF,TGTGCCAGCGCAACCACCGGGACTAGCTCCTACGAGCAGTACTTC
few,TRBV5-6,TRBJ2-7,.,15,CASSLDLAASYEQYF,TGTGCCAGCAGCTTGGATTTAGCGGCTTCCTACGAGCAGTACTTC
.,TRBV7-6,TRBJ2-1,.,18,CASSLGGSWNQPGGEQFF,TGTGCCAGCAGCTTAGGTGGGAGTTGGAACCAGCCGGGTGGAGAGCAGTTCTTC
.,TRBV15,TRBJ2-7,TRBD2,16,CATSRGTSGSGYEQYF,TGTGCCACCAGCAGAGGGACTAGCGGGAGTGGGTACGAGCAGTACTTC
.,TRBV6-5,TRBJ1-5,.,15,CASRTMDRDNQPQHF,TGTGCCAGCAGGACGATGGACAGAGACAATCAGCCCCAGCATTTT
.,TRBV19,TRBJ1-1,.,12,CASSIDRGPAFF,TGTGCCAGTAGTATAGACAGGGGCCCAGCTTTCTTT
.,TRBV4-1,TRBJ1-2,TRBD1,15,CASSQTRQGPYGYTF,TGCGCCAGCAGCCAAACCAGACAGGGCCCCTATGGCTACACCTTC